The sequence of this T cell receptor (beta chain) was determined in a study of blood T cell repertoires in COVID-19. Across the whole study: The samples span acute and convalescent COVID-19 from the United States, Italy and Spain. Sources were T cells, B-cell-depleted T cells, or PBMCs; the material itself was cDNA or gDNA.

In the authors' workflow: Cell counts per sample came from amplifying reference gene primers. Profiling relied on immunoSEQ multiplex PCR, and the TCRdb table lists in-frame clones only, not all of them. Clone size and the V and J calls come from that table; the DNA yielded D and trimming. In the table there are about 120,000 clones, under 90% of which are singletons. V was pared by 4 bases and J by 0 bases, with 16 bases of the junction left unmatched. Germline CDR1 LGHDT, CDR2 YNNKEL (reference sequence). This CDR3 comprises 20 residues. The V and J genes are TRBV3-1 (or the pseudogene TRBV3-2) and TRBJ2-4, with 9 positions matching TRBD1. The clonotype originates from a woman in her seventies with acute or convalescent COVID-19. The sequenced sample was peripheral blood. The CDR3 reads CASSPRSGTGYEGAKNIQYF. As DNA, the CDR3 is TGTGCCAGCAGCCCCCGGAGCGGGACAGGGTACGAGGGAGCCAAAAACATTCAGTACTTC.